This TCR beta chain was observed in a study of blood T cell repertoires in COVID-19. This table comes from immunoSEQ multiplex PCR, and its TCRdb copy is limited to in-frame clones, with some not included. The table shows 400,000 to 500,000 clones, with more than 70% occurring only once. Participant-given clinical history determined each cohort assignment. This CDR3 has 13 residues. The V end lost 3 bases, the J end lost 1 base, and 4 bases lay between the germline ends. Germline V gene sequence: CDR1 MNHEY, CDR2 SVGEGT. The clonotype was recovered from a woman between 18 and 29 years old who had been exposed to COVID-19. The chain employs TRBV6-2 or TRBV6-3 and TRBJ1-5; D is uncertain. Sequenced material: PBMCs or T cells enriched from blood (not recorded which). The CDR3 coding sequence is TGTGCCAGCAGTTATCCGAGCAATCAGCCCCAGCATTTT. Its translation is CASSYPSNQPQHF.